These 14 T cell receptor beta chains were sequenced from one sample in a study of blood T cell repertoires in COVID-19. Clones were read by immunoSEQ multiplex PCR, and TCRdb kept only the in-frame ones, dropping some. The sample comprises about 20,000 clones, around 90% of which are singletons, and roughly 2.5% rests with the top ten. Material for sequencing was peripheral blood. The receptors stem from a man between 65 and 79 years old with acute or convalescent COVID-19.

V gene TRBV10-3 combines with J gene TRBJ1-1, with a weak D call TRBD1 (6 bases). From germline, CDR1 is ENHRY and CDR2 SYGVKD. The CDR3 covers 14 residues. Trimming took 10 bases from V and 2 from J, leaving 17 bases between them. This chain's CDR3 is CATQSGGLNTEAFF. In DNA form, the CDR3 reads TGTGCCACCCAATCGGGGGGCCTTAACACTGAAGCTTTCTTT.

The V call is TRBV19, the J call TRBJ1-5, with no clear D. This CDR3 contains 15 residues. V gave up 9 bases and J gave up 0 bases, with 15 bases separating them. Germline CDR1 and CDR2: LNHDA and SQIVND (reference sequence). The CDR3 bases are TGTGCCAGCCTAACGACATTGTATAGCAATCAGCCCCAGCATTTT. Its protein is CASLTTLYSNQPQHF.

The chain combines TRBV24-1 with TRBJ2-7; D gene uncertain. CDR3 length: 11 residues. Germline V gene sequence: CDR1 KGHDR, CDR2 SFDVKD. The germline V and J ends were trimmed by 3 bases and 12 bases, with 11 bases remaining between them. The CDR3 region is CATSDGLSLYF. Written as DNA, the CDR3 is TGTGCCACCAGTGATGGTCTTAGTCTGTACTTC.

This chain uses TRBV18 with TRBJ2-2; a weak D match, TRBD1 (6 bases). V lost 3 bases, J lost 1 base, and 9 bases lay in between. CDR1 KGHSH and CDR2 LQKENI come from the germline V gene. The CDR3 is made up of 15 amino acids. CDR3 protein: CASSPETGNTGELFF. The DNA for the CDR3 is TGTGCCAGCTCACCCGAGACAGGGAACACCGGGGAGCTGTTTTTT.

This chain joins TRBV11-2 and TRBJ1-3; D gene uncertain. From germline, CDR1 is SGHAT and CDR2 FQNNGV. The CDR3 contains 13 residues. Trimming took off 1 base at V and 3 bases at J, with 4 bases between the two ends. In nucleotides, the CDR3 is TGTGCCAGCAGCTTAGCTGTTGGAAACACCATATATTTT. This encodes CASSLAVGNTIYF.

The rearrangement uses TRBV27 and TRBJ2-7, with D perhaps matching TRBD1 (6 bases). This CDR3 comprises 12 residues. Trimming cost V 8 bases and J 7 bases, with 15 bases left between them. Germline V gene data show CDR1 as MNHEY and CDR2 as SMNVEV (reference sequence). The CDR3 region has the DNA TGTGCCAGCTCCGGACAGTCAGGGGAGCAGTACTTC. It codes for CASSGQSGEQYF.

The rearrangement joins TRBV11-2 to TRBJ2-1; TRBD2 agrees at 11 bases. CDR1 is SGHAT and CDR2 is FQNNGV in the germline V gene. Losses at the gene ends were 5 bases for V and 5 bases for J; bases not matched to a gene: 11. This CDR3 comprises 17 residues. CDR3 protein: CASSGNLPGLADNEQFF. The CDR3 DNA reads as TGTGCCAGCAGCGGTAACCTTCCGGGACTAGCGGACAATGAGCAGTTCTTC.

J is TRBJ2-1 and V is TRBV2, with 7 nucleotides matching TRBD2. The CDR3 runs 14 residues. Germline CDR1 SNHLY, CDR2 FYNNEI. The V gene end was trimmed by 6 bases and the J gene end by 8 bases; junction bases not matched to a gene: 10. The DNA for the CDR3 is TGTGCCAGCAGGAAGGGGACTACATCGTATGAGCAGTTCTTC. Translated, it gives CASRKGTTSYEQFF. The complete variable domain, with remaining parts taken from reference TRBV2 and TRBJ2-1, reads EPEVTQTPSHQVTQMGQEVILRCVPISNHLYFYWYRQILGQKVEFLVSFYNNEISEKSEIFDDQFSVERPDGSNFTLKIRSTKLEDSAMYFCASRKGTTSYEQFFGPGTRLTVL.

CDR3 sequence (DNA): TGTGCCAGCAGCTCGCACCCTGCGGGGGGCAACGGCTACACCTTC. This codes for CASSSHPAGGNGYTF. V gene TRBV6-5 combines with J gene TRBJ1-2; weak D call: TRBD1 (6 bases). The length of the CDR3 is 15 residues. The V end was cut by 6 bases, the J end by 8 bases, with 22 bases between. Germline V gives CDR1 MNHEY, CDR2 SVGAGI.

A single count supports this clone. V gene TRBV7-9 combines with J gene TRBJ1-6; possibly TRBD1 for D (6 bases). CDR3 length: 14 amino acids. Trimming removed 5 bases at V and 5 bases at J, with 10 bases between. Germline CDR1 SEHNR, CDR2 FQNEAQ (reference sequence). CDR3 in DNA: TGTGCCAGCAGCCTGACAGGAGATAATTCACCCCTCCACTTT. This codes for CASSLTGDNSPLHF.

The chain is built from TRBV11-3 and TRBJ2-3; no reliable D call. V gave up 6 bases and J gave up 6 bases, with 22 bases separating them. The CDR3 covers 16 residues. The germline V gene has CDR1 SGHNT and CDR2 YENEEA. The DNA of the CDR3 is TGTGCCAGCAGTTCGTCGCGAACGGGTAGCCCCGATACGCAGTATTTT. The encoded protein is CASSSSRTGSPDTQYF.

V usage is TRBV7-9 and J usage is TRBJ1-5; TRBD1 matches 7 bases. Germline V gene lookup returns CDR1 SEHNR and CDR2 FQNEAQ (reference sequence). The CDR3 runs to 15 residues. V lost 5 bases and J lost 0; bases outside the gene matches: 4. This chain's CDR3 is CASSLGQTSNQPQHF. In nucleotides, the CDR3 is TGTGCCAGCAGCCTGGGACAGACTAGCAATCAGCCCCAGCATTTT.

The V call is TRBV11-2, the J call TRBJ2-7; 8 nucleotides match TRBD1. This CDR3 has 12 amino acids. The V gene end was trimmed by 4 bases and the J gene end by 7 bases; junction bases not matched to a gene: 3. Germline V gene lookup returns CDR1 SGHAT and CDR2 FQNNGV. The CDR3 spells CASSSDRAEQYF. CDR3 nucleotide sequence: TGTGCCAGCAGCTCGGACAGGGCGGAGCAGTACTTC.

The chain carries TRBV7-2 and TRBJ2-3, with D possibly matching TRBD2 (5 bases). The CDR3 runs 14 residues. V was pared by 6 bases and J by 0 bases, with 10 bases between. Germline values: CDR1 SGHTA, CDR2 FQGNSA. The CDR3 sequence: CASRTGVSTDTQYF. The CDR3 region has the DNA TGTGCCAGCAGAACCGGGGTCAGCACAGATACGCAGTATTTT.